This passage covers 8 T cell receptor beta chains from one sample sequenced in a study of PD-L1 blockade in urothelial cancer (dated by TCRdb to 2016 to 2017). Library prep was done by the immunoSEQ multiplex PCR assay. Sourced from immuneACCESS, this table was stored by TCRdb with only in-frame sequences that have V and J called. A share of the clones is absent; for the studies checked, an unresolved V gene accounts for under half, and the remainder has no known explanation. This sample comprises approximately 110,000 clones, about 85% of them detected only once. Around 2.4% of the sample is held by the ten biggest clonotypes. The material was PBMCs, obtained around atezolizumab (anti-PD-L1) treatment. The receptor set was obtained from a man between 50 and 59 years old with urothelial cancer.

The chain joins TRBV6-6 to TRBJ1-6; D remains unclear. V was clipped by 4 bases and J by 8 bases, with 12 bases between them. Germline assignment: CDR1 MNHNY and CDR2 SVGAGI (reference sequence). This CDR3 has 14 residues. The chain's CDR3 is CASSSPHRDSPLHF. CDR3 in DNA: TGTGCCAGCAGTTCGCCCCATCGGGATTCACCCCTCCACTTT.

The rearrangement links TRBV9 to TRBJ1-3; TRBD1 is a possible D gene (5 bases). The CDR3 is 18 residues long. CDR1 SGDLS and CDR2 YYNGEE come from the germline V gene. Between the trimmed V and J ends, which lost 4 bases and 0 bases, there was a span of 20 bases. The CDR3 sequence is CASSPRLLGGSSGNTIYF. In DNA, the CDR3 is TGTGCCAGCAGCCCTCGTCTTTTGGGGGGAAGCTCTGGAAACACCATATATTTT.

The J gene is TRBJ2-2, the V gene TRBV5-1, with 12 bases that match TRBD2. V shed 3 bases and J 4 bases; nucleotides not matched to a gene: 7. Germline V CDR1 and CDR2: SGHRS, YFSETQ. The CDR3 loop spans 17 amino acids. CDR3 residues: CASSSEPTSGSTGELFF. In nucleotides, the CDR3 is TGCGCCAGCAGCTCCGAACCGACTAGCGGGAGCACCGGGGAGCTGTTTTTT.

In the case of this clone: One junction end does not reproduce the germline sequence, and a read error may be involved. The chain recombines TRBV5-6 with TRBJ2-7; a possible D gene is TRBD1 (5 bases). Germline V gene lookup returns CDR1 SGHDT and CDR2 YYEEEE. This CDR3 has 12 residues. The CDR3 DNA sequence: TGTGTCAGCAGCCAATTGACAGCCGAGCAGTACTTC. It specifies CVSSQLTAEQYF.

The chain has TRBV6-1 and TRBJ1-4; no clear D gene. Trimming left V 6 bases short and J 10 bases short, with 9 bases between. The CDR3 is 11 amino acids. Looked up from germline, CDR1 is MNHNS and CDR2 is SASEGT. The CDR3 coding sequence is TGTGCCAGCAGCAACGGCGGAAAACTGTTTTTT. It codes for CASSNGGKLFF.

The rearrangement uses TRBV18 and TRBJ1-2, with D maybe TRBD1 (5 bases). V dropped 6 bases and J dropped 6 bases, with 20 bases sitting between them. The CDR3 loop spans 15 amino acids. Germline lookup yields CDR1 KGHSH and CDR2 LQKENI. The chain's CDR3 is CASSLTDGGSHGYTF. The CDR3, as DNA: TGTGCCAGCTCTCTTACCGACGGGGGGTCGCATGGCTACACCTTC.

The chain recombines TRBV6-6 with TRBJ2-2, with D unresolved. CDR1 and CDR2 (germline): MNHNY, SVGAGI (reference sequence). This CDR3 is built from 13 residues. V shed 8 bases and J shed 1 base, with 8 bases lying between them. In DNA form, the CDR3 reads TGTGCCAGCCTTAGTGGGAACACCGGGGAGCTGTTTTTT. Its protein product is CASLSGNTGELFF.

This clone showed up just once. The CDR3 end shows no conserved phenylalanine or tryptophan, and so a read error is likely. No DNA is shown, since the ends of the CDR3 on it are uncertain; the CDR3 is the one TCRdb lists. The chain uses TRBV6-6 and TRBJ1-4; the listed D gene, TRBD1, was not tested against the DNA. The CDR3 has 13 amino acids, counting both end residues. The germline V gene has CDR1 MNHNY and CDR2 SVGAGI (reference sequence). The CDR3 loop is CASSTGTGKWVIL.